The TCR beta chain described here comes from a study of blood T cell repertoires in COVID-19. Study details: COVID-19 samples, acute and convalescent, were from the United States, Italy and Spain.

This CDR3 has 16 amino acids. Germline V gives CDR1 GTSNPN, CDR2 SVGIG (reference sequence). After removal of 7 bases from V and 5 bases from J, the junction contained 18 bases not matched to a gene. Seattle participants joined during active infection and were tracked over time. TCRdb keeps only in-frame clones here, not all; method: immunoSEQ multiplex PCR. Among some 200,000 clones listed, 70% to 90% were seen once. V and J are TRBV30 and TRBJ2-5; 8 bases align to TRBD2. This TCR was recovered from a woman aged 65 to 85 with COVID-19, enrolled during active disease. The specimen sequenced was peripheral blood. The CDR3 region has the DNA TGTGCCTACGGTCCGGGGCTAGCGGGTGCGGGGGAGACCCAGTACTTC. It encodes CAYGPGLAGAGETQYF. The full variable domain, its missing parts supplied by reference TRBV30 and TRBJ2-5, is SQTIHQWPATLVQPVGSPLSLECTVEGTSNPNLYWYRQAAGRGLQLLFYSVGIGQISSEVPQNLSASRPQDRQFILSSKKLLLSDSGFYLCAYGPGLAGAGETQYFGPGTRLLVL.